Presented here are 26 T cell receptor beta chains from one specimen sequenced in a study of shared clonotypes between healthy human individuals. Sequencing used immunoSEQ multiplex PCR; TCRdb keeps in-frame clones, though not all of them. The table has approximately 1.9 million clones, around 93% seen once. In the naive CD8 group, cells lacked CD45RO and were positively selected for CCR7, so terminally differentiated effector memory CD45RA+ cells were left out. Sequenced material: naive CD8+ T cells from PBMCs. Every receptor here comes from a man in his late teens or twenties in good health. Some clones in this sample may be carry-over from other donors' samples.

The chain joins TRBV19 to TRBJ1-2, with D possibly matching TRBD1 (6 bases). The CDR3 runs to 15 residues. Trimming left V 3 bases short and J 4 bases short, with 15 bases between. In germline, CDR1 is LNHDA, CDR2 SQIVND (reference sequence). In DNA form, the CDR3 reads TGTGCCAGTAGTATGAACGGACAGCAAACCTATGGCTACACCTTC. The encoded protein is CASSMNGQQTYGYTF.

This chain joins TRBV27 and TRBJ2-5; D is unclear. The V gene lost 1 base and the J gene lost 1 base, with 13 bases spanning the gap. Germline assignment: CDR1 MNHEY and CDR2 SMNVEV (reference sequence). The CDR3 consists of 16 residues. CDR3 protein: CASSLLGSLGQETQYF. The CDR3 nucleotides are TGTGCCAGCAGTTTATTGGGCAGTTTGGGCCAAGAGACCCAGTACTTC.

The rearrangement links TRBV5-4 to TRBJ1-1; tentative D call: TRBD1 (6 bases). This CDR3 comprises 14 residues. Germline values: CDR1 SGHNT, CDR2 YYREEE (reference sequence). Trimming pared 4 bases from V and 2 bases from J, leaving 12 bases between. This CDR3 reads CASSPGTINTEAFF. In nucleotides, the CDR3 is TGTGCCAGCAGCCCCGGGACAATCAACACTGAAGCTTTCTTT.

The rearrangement joins TRBV7-6 to TRBJ2-7, with TRBD2 as a possible D gene (6 bases). Germline V gene sequence: CDR1 SGHVS, CDR2 FNYEAQ. CDR3 length: 15 residues. The germline V and J ends were trimmed by 4 bases and 2 bases, with 15 bases remaining between them. In DNA, the CDR3 is TGTGCCAGCAGCTCTTTGGCGGGACTTCCCTACGAGCAGTACTTC. As protein: CASSSLAGLPYEQYF.

The chain joins TRBV14 to TRBJ2-7; possibly TRBD1 for D (5 bases). The V gene's germline CDR1 is SGHDN and CDR2 FVKESK. The length of the CDR3 is 14 residues. Trimming removed 5 bases at V and 5 bases at J, with 16 bases between. The chain's CDR3 is CASSKLRGADEQYF. CDR3 sequence (DNA): TGTGCCAGCAGCAAATTAAGGGGCGCGGACGAGCAGTACTTC.

This clone was counted once. The J gene is TRBJ2-2, the V gene TRBV11-3; 11 bases are shared with TRBD2. The CDR3 runs 16 residues. V dropped 5 bases and J dropped 4; count of bases not matched to a gene: 6. Germline CDR1 and CDR2: SGHNT and YENEEA. The CDR3 loop is CASSTRLAGRTGELFF. The CDR3, as DNA: TGTGCCAGCAGCACTCGACTAGCGGGGCGCACCGGGGAGCTGTTTTTT.

The CDR3 sequence is CASKPGLYEQYF. The CDR3 coding sequence is TGTGCCAGCAAGCCAGGATTATACGAGCAGTACTTC. The J gene is TRBJ2-7, the V gene TRBV2, with unresolved D. The CDR3 length is 12 residues. The germline CDR1 and CDR2 sequences are SNHLY and FYNNEI. V dropped 7 bases and J dropped 4 bases, with 11 bases sitting between them.

The J gene is TRBJ1-1, the V gene TRBV6-6, with D hard to call. The CDR3 runs to 13 residues. Germline CDR1 is MNHNY and CDR2 is SVGAGI (reference sequence). Trimming pared 8 bases from V and 4 bases from J, leaving 14 bases between. The DNA for the CDR3 is TGTGCCAGCCATTCGCTGGGGAGCACTGAAGCTTTCTTT. Residues: CASHSLGSTEAFF.

V is TRBV6-5 and J is TRBJ2-2; D is possibly TRBD1 or TRBD2 (5 bases each). V lost 2 bases and J 2 bases, leaving 12 bases between the germline ends. The germline gives CDR1 MNHEY, CDR2 SVGAGI. This CDR3 region has 16 residues. DNA for the CDR3: TGTGCCAGCAGTTACGGGGACGGAATCAACACCGGGGAGCTGTTTTTT. This sequence encodes CASSYGDGINTGELFF.

The V call is TRBV5-1, the J call TRBJ1-1; D may be TRBD1 (5 bases). CDR3 length: 17 amino acids. The V end was cut by 0 bases, the J end by 2 bases, with 17 bases between. Germline CDR1 reads SGHRS; CDR2 reads YFSETQ. DNA of the CDR3: TGCGCCAGCAGCTTGGCCGGGGAGGGGCCAATAAACACTGAAGCTTTCTTT. Translation: CASSLAGEGPINTEAFF.

The chain combines TRBV9 with TRBJ2-3; TRBD2 matches at 9 bases. The CDR3 contains 16 residues. J gave up 6 bases and V 0 bases, and 8 bases lay outside the gene matches. Germline CDR1 is SGDLS and CDR2 is YYNGEE. CDR3 in amino acids: CASSVVLAGVVDTQYF. DNA of the CDR3: TGTGCCAGCAGCGTAGTATTAGCGGGAGTTGTGGATACGCAGTATTTT.

The gene calls are TRBV29-1 and TRBJ2-1; D gene unclear. This CDR3 is 15 amino acids long. CDR1 is SQVTM and CDR2 is ANQGSEA in the germline V gene. Between the trimmed V and J ends, which lost 4 bases and 1 base, there was a span of 14 bases. The CDR3 DNA reads as TGCAGCGTTGTAATAACTCGTGTGTCCTACAATGAGCAGTTCTTC. Its protein product is CSVVITRVSYNEQFF.

The chain couples TRBV10-2 to TRBJ1-5; maybe TRBD1 (6 bases). V lost 4 bases and J lost 1, with 14 bases in between. Germline lookup yields CDR1 WSHSY and CDR2 SAAADI. The CDR3 extends over 16 amino acids. CDR3 amino acids: CASSVVSRGSNQPQHF. CDR3 bases: TGCGCCAGCAGTGTAGTGTCCAGGGGAAGCAATCAGCCCCAGCATTTT.

The chain carries TRBV4-2 and TRBJ2-1; weak D call: TRBD1 (7 bases). The CDR3 contains 14 residues. Germline V lookup: CDR1 LGHNA, CDR2 YNFKEQ. The V end was cut by 7 bases, the J end by 5 bases, with 15 bases between. This chain's CDR3 is CASIGGTVNNEQFF. The CDR3 DNA reads as TGTGCCAGCATCGGAGGGACAGTGAACAATGAGCAGTTCTTC.

This chain links TRBV6-5 with TRBJ2-7; no definite D call. This CDR3 is built from 14 residues. Germline assignment: CDR1 MNHEY and CDR2 SVGAGI. The ends were cut back, 6 bases at V and 3 bases at J, with 15 bases in the middle. The CDR3 DNA reads TGTGCCAGCAGGGGTGGAAGGAGCTTCTACGAGCAGTACTTC. Its protein product is CASRGGRSFYEQYF.

Of note for this clone: This specimen includes other DNA sequences encoding the same CDR3. V usage is TRBV6-5 and J usage is TRBJ1-1; D remains unclear. The V gene lost 0 bases and the J gene lost 6 bases, with 5 bases spanning the gap. The CDR3 totals 12 residues. Germline-derived CDR1 and CDR2 are MNHEY and SVGAGI. The CDR3 DNA reads as TGTGCCAGCAGTTACTCAGGAGCTGAAGCTTTCTTT. Translating gives CASSYSGAEAFF.

The V gene is TRBV7-2, the J gene TRBJ2-7; D is perhaps TRBD1 (6 bases). Germline CDR1 reads SGHTA; CDR2 reads FQGNSA. The CDR3 is 12 residues long. Between the trimmed V and J ends, which lost 3 bases and 6 bases, there was a span of 9 bases. CDR3 residues: CASSFTGREQYF. DNA of the CDR3: TGTGCCAGCAGCTTTACAGGGCGCGAGCAGTACTTC.

In its sample, this clone was seen once. The chain joins TRBV27 to TRBJ2-7; 9 bases map to TRBD1. The CDR3 contains 15 residues. Trimming took 3 bases from V and 5 from J; bases not matched to a gene: 8. Germline V gene lookup returns CDR1 MNHEY and CDR2 SMNVEV (reference sequence). CDR3 region: CASSLVGTGRDEQYF. The CDR3 region has the DNA TGTGCCAGCAGTTTGGTGGGGACAGGGCGGGACGAGCAGTACTTC.

The V gene is TRBV11-2, the J gene TRBJ2-7; 11 positions match TRBD1. This CDR3 contains 14 residues. V was pared by 10 bases and J by 2 bases, with 7 bases of the junction left unmatched. Germline CDR1 and CDR2: SGHAT and FQNNGV. CDR3 sequence: CATTWGQGAYEQYF. DNA for the CDR3: TGTGCCACGACCTGGGGACAGGGGGCCTACGAGCAGTACTTC.

The CDR3 nucleotides read TGTGCCAGCAGCTTAGAACTTCTTCAAGAGACCCAGTACTTC. Its translation is CASSLELLQETQYF. V usage is TRBV7-6 and J usage is TRBJ2-5; D gene ambiguous. V was pared by 1 base and J by 2 bases, with 8 bases between. Germline assignment: CDR1 SGHVS and CDR2 FNYEAQ. CDR3 length equals 14 residues.

The chain combines TRBV27 with TRBJ2-4, with D possibly TRBD1 on 5 matching bases. Germline CDR1 reads MNHEY; CDR2 reads SMNVEV (reference sequence). The CDR3 covers 17 residues. Trimming left V 4 bases short and J 3 bases short, with 19 bases between. The CDR3: CASSSSRQNYVKNIQYF. Written as DNA, the CDR3 is TGTGCCAGCAGTTCATCCCGACAGAACTACGTCAAAAACATTCAGTACTTC.

The chain joins TRBV19 to TRBJ1-1; 9 nucleotides align to TRBD1. Looked up from germline, CDR1 is LNHDA and CDR2 is SQIVND (reference sequence). The CDR3 spans 16 residues. V shed 3 bases and J 3 bases; nucleotides not matched to a gene: 8. Here the CDR3 DNA reads TGTGCCAGTAGTATGGGACAGGGAGAGGGTGACACTGAAGCTTTCTTT. Its translation is CASSMGQGEGDTEAFF.

The V and J genes are TRBV19 and TRBJ2-3; maybe TRBD1 (6 bases). The ends were cut back, 3 bases at V and 1 base at J, with 14 bases in the middle. Germline V gives CDR1 LNHDA, CDR2 SQIVND (reference sequence). The CDR3 consists of 16 residues. The chain's CDR3 is CASSMEGQWGTDTQYF. The DNA for the CDR3 is TGTGCCAGTAGTATGGAAGGACAGTGGGGCACAGATACGCAGTATTTT.

This chain joins TRBV7-9 and TRBJ2-7, with 8 bases that match TRBD2. This CDR3 is built from 16 residues. Germline CDR1 is SEHNR and CDR2 is FQNEAQ (reference sequence). The junction had 7 bases not matched to a gene; V was cut back by 1 base and J by 2 bases. The CDR3: CASSLGIPREAYEQYF. The CDR3 nucleotides read TGTGCCAGCAGCTTAGGAATCCCGCGGGAGGCCTACGAGCAGTACTTC. Combining the CDR3 with reference TRBV7-9 and TRBJ2-7 gives the whole variable domain DTGVSQNPRHKITKRGQNVTFRCDPISEHNRLYWYRQTLGQGPEFLTYFQNEAQLEKSRLLSDRFSAERPKGSFSTLEIQRTEQGDSAMYLCASSLGIPREAYEQYFGPGTRLTVT.

The chain uses TRBV4-3 and TRBJ2-2; TRBD2 matches at 7 bases. CDR3 length: 15 amino acids. V trimming: 0 bases; J trimming: 3 bases; junction bases outside the gene matches: 1. The V gene's germline CDR1 is LGHNA and CDR2 YSLEER. The chain's CDR3 is CASSQDSGDTGELFF. DNA of the CDR3: TGCGCCAGCAGCCAAGACAGCGGGGACACCGGGGAGCTGTTTTTT.

V usage is TRBV6-5 and J usage is TRBJ1-1, with no clear D. Trimming stripped 2 bases from V and 6 bases from J, with 7 bases between. This CDR3 has 12 amino acids. Germline-derived CDR1 and CDR2 are MNHEY and SVGAGI. CDR3 DNA sequence: TGTGCCAGCAGTTACGGCAGTCCTGAAGCTTTCTTT. It is translated as CASSYGSPEAFF.